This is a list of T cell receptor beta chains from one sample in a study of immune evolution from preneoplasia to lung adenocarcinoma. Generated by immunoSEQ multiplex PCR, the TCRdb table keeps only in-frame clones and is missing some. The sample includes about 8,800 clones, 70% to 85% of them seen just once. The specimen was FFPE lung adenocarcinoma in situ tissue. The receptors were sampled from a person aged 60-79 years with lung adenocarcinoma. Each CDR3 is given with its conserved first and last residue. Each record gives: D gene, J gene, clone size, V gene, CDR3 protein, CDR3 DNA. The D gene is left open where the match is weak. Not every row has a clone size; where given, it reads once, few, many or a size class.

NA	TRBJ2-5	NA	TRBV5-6	CASSWGSQETQYF	TGTGCCAGCAGCTGGGGAAGCCAAGAGACCCAGTACTTC
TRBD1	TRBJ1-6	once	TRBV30	CAWSTGASYNSPLHF	TGTGCCTGGTCGACAGGGGCTTCCTATAATTCACCCCTCCACTTT
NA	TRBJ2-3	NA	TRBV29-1	CSVSRDEDTQYF	TGCAGCGTTTCCAGAGACGAAGATACGCAGTATTTT
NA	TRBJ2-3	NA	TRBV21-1	CASSYTDTQYF	TGTGCCAGCAGTTATACAGATACGCAGTATTTT
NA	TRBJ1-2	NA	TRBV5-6	CASSLGGSYGYTF	TGTGCCAGCAGCTTGGGAGGGAGCTATGGCTACACCTTC
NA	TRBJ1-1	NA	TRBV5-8	CASSFRTANTEAFF	TGTGCCAGCAGCTTTCGGACAGCGAACACTGAAGCTTTCTTT
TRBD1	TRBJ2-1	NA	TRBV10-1	CASTSDRHNEQFF	TGCGCCAGCACCTCGGACAGGCACAATGAGCAGTTCTTC
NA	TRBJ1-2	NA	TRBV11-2	CASSLAGGYTF	TGTGCCAGCAGCTTAGCGGGTGGCTACACCTTC
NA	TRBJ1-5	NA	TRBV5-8	CASSFQGLGNQPQHF	TGTGCCAGCAGCTTTCAGGGTCTAGGCAATCAGCCCCAGCATTTT
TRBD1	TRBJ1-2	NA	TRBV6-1	CASSENDRATF	TGTGCCAGCAGTGAAAACGACAGGGCCACCTTC
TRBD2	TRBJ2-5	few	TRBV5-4	CASSASGGAMETQYF	TGTGCCAGCAGCGCGAGCGGGGGGGCCATGGAGACCCAGTACTTC
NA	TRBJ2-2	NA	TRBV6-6	CASSYRQESNTGELFF	TGTGCCAGCAGTTACCGGCAGGAATCCAACACCGGGGAGCTGTTTTTT
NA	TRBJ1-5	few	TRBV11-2	CASSLGQGRQPQHF	TGTGCCAGCAGCTTAGGGCAGGGAAGGCAGCCCCAGCATTTT
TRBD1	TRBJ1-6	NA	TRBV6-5	CASTPTGGSSPLHF	TGTGCCAGCACCCCGACAGGGGGAAGTTCACCCCTCCACTTT
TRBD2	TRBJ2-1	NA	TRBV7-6	CASSLGGTSGGPEQFF	TGTGCCAGCAGCTTAGGAGGGACTAGCGGGGGTCCAGAGCAGTTCTTC
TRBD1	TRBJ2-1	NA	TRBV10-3	CAISGGTVYNEQFF	TGTGCCATCAGTGGTGGGACAGTTTACAATGAGCAGTTCTTC
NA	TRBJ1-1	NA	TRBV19	CASRLLQGEAFF	TGTGCCAGTAGGTTATTACAGGGTGAAGCTTTCTTT
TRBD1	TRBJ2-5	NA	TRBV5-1	CASSLQGAQETQYF	TGCGCCAGCAGCTTACAGGGGGCACAAGAGACCCAGTACTTC
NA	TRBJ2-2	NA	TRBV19	CASSRRQHTGELFF	TGTGCCAGTAGTCGGCGACAGCACACCGGGGAGCTGTTTTTT
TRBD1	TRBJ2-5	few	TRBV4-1	CASSRSGQGVRETQYF	TGCGCCAGCAGCCGTTCGGGACAGGGGGTAAGGGAGACCCAGTACTTC
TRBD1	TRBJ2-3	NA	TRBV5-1	CASSGDRVLGTDTQYF	TGCGCCAGCAGCGGGGACAGGGTACTGGGCACAGATACGCAGTATTTT
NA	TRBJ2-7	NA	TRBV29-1	CSVQSGGSYEQYF	TGCAGCGTTCAAAGTGGCGGGTCCTACGAGCAGTACTTC
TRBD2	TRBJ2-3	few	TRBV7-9	CASSLKLAGGRVF	TGTGCCAGCAGCCTCAAACTAGCGGGGGGCCGGGTTTTT
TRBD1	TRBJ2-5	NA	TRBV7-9	CASSQGVGETQYF	TGTGCCAGCAGCCAGGGGGTCGGGGAGACCCAGTACTTC